This record covers a single TCR beta chain. Its antigen remains unidentified. The source of the sample is a study of shared clonotypes between healthy human individuals. Study findings and constraints: Generation probabilities were higher for clonotypes shared across all four sorted-subset donors than for unshared ones.

This CDR3 contains 13 residues. J gave up 4 bases and V 7 bases, and 7 bases lay outside the gene matches. Germline loops: CDR1 SQVTM, CDR2 ANQGSEA. TCRdb's copy holds only in-frame clones and misses some; the assay was immunoSEQ multiplex PCR. The sample lists 90,000 to 120,000 clones; roughly 70% were seen once. The receptor was derived from a woman aged 25 to 39 in good health. The sequencing sample was made of memory CD8+ T cells sorted from blood. Indicated subset: CD45RO+ cells pooled with CCR7-negative TemRA cells. The chain employs TRBV29-1 and TRBJ1-1, with 9 bases aligning to TRBD1. The CDR3 DNA reads TGCAGCGCTCGGGACAGGGAAGGCACTGAAGCTTTCTTT. This encodes CSARDREGTEAFF. Looking up the rest from reference TRBV29-1 and TRBJ1-1 gives the full variable domain: SAVISQKPSRDICQRGTSLTIQCQVDSQVTMMFWYRQQPGQSLTLIATANQGSEATYESGFVIDKFPISRPNLTFSTLTVSNMSPEDSSIYLCSARDREGTEAFFGQGTRLTVV.